The sequence of this T cell receptor beta chain was determined in a study of blood T cell repertoires in COVID-19 (dated by TCRdb to about 2020). Regarding the complete study: Samples covering the acute and convalescent phases of COVID-19 were provided by collaborators in the United States, Italy and Spain. The material from the prospective study consisted of cDNA or gDNA derived from T cells, B-cell-depleted T cells, or PBMCs. The dataset comprised deeply sampled blood TCRbeta repertoires from subjects exposed to, actively infected with, or recovered from COVID-19. The repertoires were made available in a free public database intended to serve as a resource for research on the immune response to SARS-CoV-2. The samples were drawn from two sources: the first 160 participants of the ongoing ImmuneRACE study, and 1,000 to 1,500 subjects contributed by 6 global collaborators. The sample metadata nearly always contained a de-identified subject ID, COVID-19 status, age in years and sex. Where available, HLA class I and class II types were taken from metadata supplied by the sample provider and were not determined by assay-based typing.

TCRbeta CDR3 regions were amplified from genomic DNA using the immunoSEQ Assay, a bias-controlled multiplex PCR. As for the authors' bioinformatics: Within the assay, amplification of reference gene primers was used to estimate how many nucleated cells each sample contained. To quantify the absolute abundance of each unique TCRbeta CDR3 rearrangement, sequence reads were collapsed and filtered. For each sample, productive Simpson clonality was calculated as the square root of Simpson's diversity index over productive rearrangements. This is the immuneACCESS table as TCRdb keeps it, with only in-frame sequences that have V and J called. A part of the clones is gone; compared with another copy, unresolved V genes explain less than half, and the rest is unexplained. From that table come the V and J calls and clone size; the DNA was used to work out D and trimming. This sample gives about 110,000 clones in total; 70% to 75% of them show up just once. The top ten hold about 0.85% of the sample.

Paper-wide results and their limitations: The amount of clinical and demographic metadata varied by source and participant and was provided uncurated.

Clipping removes 7 bases from V and 3 bases from J, with 10 as the unmatched junction base count. The CDR3 starts with the cysteine, ends with the phenylalanine, and has 15 residues. Of all the DNA, just the CDR3 is kept, 45 bases in frame from base 1. Based on the germline V gene (reference sequence), the CDR1 and CDR2 sequences are LGHDT and YNNKEL. For this clone: The specificity of this receptor is unknown. Base qualities are missing; no much larger clone stands one base away.

Each collaborating institution followed its own protocols to collect whole blood in K2EDTA tubes. For TCRbeta analysis, collaborators shipped samples as frozen whole blood, isolated PBMCs, or DNA extracted from either of those sample types. The sample taken for sequencing was peripheral blood. This clonotype was obtained from a human donor with acute or convalescent COVID-19. The donor label of this sample is uncertain. Recombination connected TRBV3-1 (or the pseudogene TRBV3-2) to TRBJ1-2; a stretch of 8 junction bases matches TRBD1. The nucleotide sequence reads TGTGCCAGCACTCGATCAGGGGGCTGGGACTATGGCTACACCTTC. Translated, this is CASTRSGGWDYGYTF.